These 22 T cell receptor beta chains were all obtained from the same sample, sequenced in a study of blood T cell repertoires in COVID-19. Profiling relied on immunoSEQ multiplex PCR, and the TCRdb table lists in-frame clones only, not all of them. The data show about 330,000 clones, roughly 90% seen once. Sequenced input: PBMCs or T cells enriched from blood (not recorded which). The receptor set was obtained from a woman in her twenties or thirties who had recovered from COVID-19.

The rearrangement links TRBV5-4 to TRBJ1-1, with D possibly being TRBD1 (6 bases). V was clipped by 4 bases and J by 3 bases, with 13 bases between them. Per germline, CDR1 SGHNT and CDR2 YYREEE (reference sequence). The CDR3 runs to 14 residues. CDR3 bases: TGTGCCAGCAGCCTAGAGGCAGGGGACACTGAAGCTTTCTTT. Its protein product is CASSLEAGDTEAFF.

The gene calls are TRBV7-9 and TRBJ1-1; 7 bases are shared with TRBD1. This CDR3 spans 16 amino acids. With 1 base clipped from V and 3 bases from J, the junction kept 8 bases outside the gene matches. Looked up from germline, CDR1 is SEHNR and CDR2 is FQNEAQ (reference sequence). DNA for the CDR3: TGTGCCAGCAGCTTAGTAGGGGGCAGCGGGCACACTGAAGCTTTCTTT. Translation gives CASSLVGGSGHTEAFF. Based on the CDR3 plus reference TRBV7-9 and TRBJ1-1, the full variable domain is DTGVSQNPRHKITKRGQNVTFRCDPISEHNRLYWYRQTLGQGPEFLTYFQNEAQLEKSRLLSDRFSAERPKGSFSTLEIQRTEQGDSAMYLCASSLVGGSGHTEAFFGQGTRLTVV.

This clone was observed once. Here the CDR3 reads CASINPLQRRGETQYF. In nucleotides, the CDR3 is TGTGCCAGCATTAATCCTCTCCAGCGACGGGGAGAGACCCAGTACTTC. The chain employs TRBV7-8 and TRBJ2-5, with TRBD2 as a possible D gene (5 bases). Looked up from germline, CDR1 is SGHVS and CDR2 is FQNEAQ. CDR3 length: 16 residues. Trimming removed 7 bases from V and 4 bases from J, with 22 bases in between.

This rearrangement joins TRBV28 to TRBJ2-7; possibly TRBD2 for D (7 bases). V lost 7 bases and J lost 2, with 18 bases in between. The CDR3 is made up of 15 amino acids. Per germline, CDR1 MDHEN and CDR2 SYDVKM. The CDR3: CASTMGGDKAYEQYF. The DNA of the CDR3 is TGTGCCAGCACCATGGGAGGGGACAAAGCCTACGAGCAGTACTTC. The full variable domain, in which reference TRBV28 and TRBJ2-7 provide the parts outside the CDR3, is DVKVTQSSRYLVKRTGEKVFLECVQDMDHENMFWYRQDPGLGLRLIYFSYDVKMKEKGDIPEGYSVSREKKERFSLILESASTNQTSMYLCASTMGGDKAYEQYFGPGTRLTVT.

The rearrangement links TRBV11-3 to TRBJ2-5; the match to TRBD1 covers 8 bases. Germline V lookup: CDR1 SGHNT, CDR2 YENEEA. This CDR3 region has 15 residues. Trimming cost V 1 base and J 3 bases; bases outside gene matches: 4. The CDR3 is CASSLVGQGKETQYF. CDR3 nucleotides: TGTGCCAGCAGCTTAGTCGGACAGGGCAAAGAGACCCAGTACTTC.

The J gene is TRBJ2-1, the V gene TRBV18, with TRBD1 matching 9 bases. J lost 5 bases, V lost 6 bases, and 5 bases had no gene match. Germline values: CDR1 KGHSH, CDR2 LQKENI. This CDR3 is 14 amino acids long. In nucleotides, the CDR3 is TGTGCCAGCTCGGCCGGGACAGGGAACAATGAGCAGTTCTTC. This translates into CASSAGTGNNEQFF.

This chain connects TRBV10-3 to TRBJ1-1; D gene uncertain. CDR1 is ENHRY and CDR2 is SYGVKD in the germline V gene. The CDR3 length is 11 residues. Deletions cut 6 bases from V and 5 bases from J, with 7 bases between. The CDR3 DNA reads as TGTGCCATCAGAAGAGGAACTGAAGCTTTCTTT. This translates into CAIRRGTEAFF.

The V call is TRBV6-5, the J call TRBJ2-7; TRBD1 might be the D (6 bases). With 2 bases removed from V and 2 bases from J, the gap between germline ends came to 13 bases. CDR3 size: 15 residues. Germline CDR1 is MNHEY and CDR2 is SVGAGI. The CDR3 region is CASSYRVQGPYEQYF. The CDR3 DNA sequence: TGTGCCAGCAGTTACAGGGTACAGGGACCCTACGAGCAGTACTTC.

The chain carries TRBV28 and TRBJ1-5, with 7 bases fitting TRBD1. CDR3 length: 15 residues. Germline lookup yields CDR1 MDHEN and CDR2 SYDVKM. V dropped 6 bases and J dropped 2; count of bases not matched to a gene: 7. The CDR3 loop is CASSRLTGGNQPQHF. CDR3 nucleotide sequence: TGTGCCAGCAGCCGCCTTACAGGGGGCAATCAGCCCCAGCATTTT. The full variable domain, completed using reference TRBV28 and TRBJ1-5, is DVKVTQSSRYLVKRTGEKVFLECVQDMDHENMFWYRQDPGLGLRLIYFSYDVKMKEKGDIPEGYSVSREKKERFSLILESASTNQTSMYLCASSRLTGGNQPQHFGDGTRLSIL.

The rearrangement links TRBV10-3 to TRBJ1-1; 10 nucleotides agree with TRBD1. V was clipped by 4 bases and J by 7 bases; unmatched bases: 6. The CDR3 length is 14 residues. Looked up from germline, CDR1 is ENHRY and CDR2 is SYGVKD. For the CDR3, the DNA is TGTGCCATCAGTGGGGGACAGGGGATCGGTGAAGCTTTCTTT. As protein: CAISGGQGIGEAFF.

The V and J genes are TRBV5-5 and TRBJ1-1, with TRBD1 matching 10 bases. There are 16 residues in the CDR3. Germline V CDR1 and CDR2: SGHKS, YYEKEE (reference sequence). Unmatched junction bases numbered 7, after V lost 4 bases and J lost 1 base. The CDR3 region has the DNA TGTGCCAGCAGCCCGGGGTGGACAGGGGGGAACACTGAAGCTTTCTTT. Its protein is CASSPGWTGGNTEAFF.

The V and J genes are TRBV5-1 and TRBJ2-7, with D maybe TRBD2 (6 bases). With 0 bases removed from V and 6 bases from J, the gap between germline ends came to 13 bases. Germline V gene lookup returns CDR1 SGHRS and CDR2 YFSETQ. The CDR3 covers 14 residues. CDR3 DNA: TGCGCCAGCAGCTTGGGCGGGGCGAGGGGCGAGCAGTACTTC. Protein: CASSLGGARGEQYF.

This sequence joins TRBV19 and TRBJ2-7; TRBD2 matches at 7 bases. CDR1 is LNHDA and CDR2 is SQIVND in the germline V gene (reference sequence). The CDR3 has 17 residues. V dropped 4 bases and J dropped 2; count of bases not matched to a gene: 14. This chain's CDR3 is CASSRTSGTPIAYEQYF. CDR3 bases: TGTGCCAGTAGTAGGACTAGTGGAACGCCCATAGCCTACGAGCAGTACTTC.

This clone was counted once. The identical CDR3 is also encoded by other nucleotide sequences in the sample. The genes are TRBV4-1 and TRBJ1-1; D may be TRBD1 (6 bases). With 4 bases removed from V and 0 bases from J, the gap between germline ends came to 9 bases. This CDR3 region has 14 residues. Germline V gene data show CDR1 as MGHRA and CDR2 as YSYEKL. The CDR3 sequence: CASSPGQLNTEAFF. CDR3 in DNA: TGCGCCAGCAGCCCTGGACAGCTGAACACTGAAGCTTTCTTT.

This chain uses TRBV11-1 with TRBJ2-5; D uncertain. Trimming cost V 2 bases and J 4 bases, with 14 bases left between them. The germline V gene encodes CDR1 SGHAT and CDR2 FQDESV (reference sequence). The CDR3 covers 15 residues. In DNA, the CDR3 is TGTGCCAGCAGCTTATATGAAGTAGATGGAGAGACCCAGTACTTC. It codes for CASSLYEVDGETQYF.

Only a few counts were recorded for this clone. The chain recombines TRBV4-2 with TRBJ2-2, with a tentative D call TRBD1 (6 bases). The CDR3 is 16 amino acids. Germline CDR1 and CDR2: LGHNA and YNFKEQ. Trimming cost V 1 base and J 7 bases, with 16 bases left between them. The CDR3 protein is CASSQVTRGTSGELFF. The CDR3 nucleotides read TGTGCCAGCAGCCAAGTTACGAGGGGGACGAGCGGGGAGCTGTTTTTT.

This chain connects TRBV3-1 (or the pseudogene TRBV3-2) to TRBJ2-5; D is uncertain. The V end lost 1 base, the J end lost 3 bases, and 3 bases lay between the germline ends. This CDR3 has 12 amino acids. CDR1 is LGHDT and CDR2 is YNNKEL in the germline V gene (reference sequence). This chain's CDR3 is CASSQVKETQYF. CDR3 DNA sequence: TGTGCCAGCAGCCAAGTCAAAGAGACCCAGTACTTC.

This rearrangement joins TRBV3-1 (or the pseudogene TRBV3-2) to TRBJ2-1; 7 bases fit TRBD2. Losses at the gene ends were 8 bases for V and 5 bases for J; bases not matched to a gene: 6. The CDR3 contains 13 residues. CDR1 is LGHDT and CDR2 is YNNKEL in the germline V gene (reference sequence). This chain's CDR3 is CASSASGDNEQFF. The CDR3 DNA is TGTGCCAGCTCGGCTAGCGGAGACAATGAGCAGTTCTTC.

The V gene is TRBV7-2, the J gene TRBJ1-1; D is undetermined. There are 15 residues in the CDR3. Germline V gene data show CDR1 as SGHTA and CDR2 as FQGNSA. V lost 2 bases and J 0 bases, leaving 10 bases between the germline ends. CDR3 loop: CASSLWATLNTEAFF. The CDR3, as DNA: TGTGCCAGCAGCTTATGGGCCACCCTGAACACTGAAGCTTTCTTT. The variable domain in full, with the rest retrieved from reference TRBV7-2 and TRBJ1-1, is GAGVSQSPSNKVTEKGKDVELRCDPISGHTALYWYRQSLGQGLEFLIYFQGNSAPDKSGLPSDRFSAERTGGSVSTLTIQRTQQEDSAVYLCASSLWATLNTEAFFGQGTRLTVV.

CDR3 residues: CASTSRRGKASSYEQYF. The CDR3 DNA reads as TGTGCCAGCACCTCACGGAGGGGTAAAGCGAGCTCCTACGAGCAGTACTTC. This chain connects TRBV2 to TRBJ2-7, with a possible D match to TRBD2 (6 bases). CDR1 and CDR2 from the germline V gene are SNHLY and FYNNEI. The CDR3 length is 17 residues. Trimming took 7 bases from V and 0 from J, leaving 22 bases between them.

This clone was observed once. The rearrangement links TRBV18 to TRBJ1-1; a weak D match, TRBD1 (5 bases). Trimming took 6 bases from V and 0 from J, leaving 8 bases between them. CDR1 and CDR2 (germline): KGHSH, LQKENI. The CDR3 length is 13 residues. This CDR3 reads CASSGRVNTEAFF. The CDR3 bases are TGTGCCAGCTCGGGCAGGGTGAACACTGAAGCTTTCTTT.

The CDR3 spells CASSLVAGAGDTQYF. CDR3 nucleotide sequence: TGTGCCAGCAGCTTAGTTGCGGGAGCGGGGGATACGCAGTATTTT. The genes are TRBV7-2 and TRBJ2-3; 7 nucleotides match TRBD2. CDR3 length equals 15 residues. Germline CDR1 and CDR2: SGHTA and FQGNSA. J lost 6 bases, V lost 1 base, and 7 bases had no gene match.